This entry lists 15 T cell receptor beta chains sequenced from one sample in a study of control samples from healthy donors and cancer patients. Generated by immunoSEQ multiplex PCR, the TCRdb table keeps only in-frame clones and is missing some. The table lists about 150,000 clones, around 94% of them singletons, with 1.3% to 1.5% in the top ten. The sequenced sample was blood. The receptors shown here come from a woman aged 18 to 35 in good health.

V is TRBV2 and J is TRBJ1-5; TRBD1 aligns across 10 bases. V shed 6 bases, J shed 0 bases, and the junction held 8 bases outside the gene matches. The CDR3 covers 17 residues. Germline V lookup: CDR1 SNHLY, CDR2 FYNNEI. The CDR3 region has the DNA TGTGCCAGCAGGCCGGGACAGGGGTTTTTTAGCAATCAGCCCCAGCATTTT. Protein sequence: CASRPGQGFFSNQPQHF. The full variable domain, rest sourced from reference TRBV2 and TRBJ1-5, is EPEVTQTPSHQVTQMGQEVILRCVPISNHLYFYWYRQILGQKVEFLVSFYNNEISEKSEIFDDQFSVERPDGSNFTLKIRSTKLEDSAMYFCASRPGQGFFSNQPQHFGDGTRLSIL.

The chain has TRBV6-5 and TRBJ2-7; either TRBD1 or TRBD2 may fit D (5 bases each). The germline CDR1 and CDR2 sequences are MNHEY and SVGAGI. This CDR3 comprises 15 residues. V was shortened by 6 bases and J by 3 bases, with 18 bases between the two germline ends. CDR3 DNA sequence: TGTGCCAGCAGACCACTTGGGGGTGGAAACTACGAGCAGTACTTC. It encodes CASRPLGGGNYEQYF.

The genes are TRBV6-5 and TRBJ1-1; 8 bases are a match to TRBD1. The germline V gene has CDR1 MNHEY and CDR2 SVGAGI. This CDR3 comprises 15 residues. Losses at the gene ends were 7 bases for V and 6 bases for J; bases not matched to a gene: 13. The CDR3 loop is CASINRTGWKPEAFF. The CDR3 DNA reads as TGTGCCAGCATTAACAGGACAGGGTGGAAGCCTGAAGCTTTCTTT.

This CDR3 is CASSPGQLYGYTF. The CDR3 DNA is TGTGCCAGCTCACCGGGACAGCTCTATGGCTACACCTTC. The rearrangement joins TRBV18 to TRBJ1-2, with 7 positions matching TRBD1. The CDR3 has 13 amino acids. CDR1 is KGHSH, CDR2 LQKENI, per germline. With V trimmed by 3 bases and J by 4 bases, 2 bases remained unmatched.

V gene TRBV6-2 or TRBV6-3 combines with J gene TRBJ2-7; TRBD1 might be the D (5 bases). The germline V gene encodes CDR1 MNHEY and CDR2 SVGEGT. The CDR3 loop spans 16 amino acids. Trimming removed 5 bases at V and 2 bases at J, with 19 bases between. The CDR3 here is CASSPLPGKSPYEQYF. The CDR3 DNA reads TGTGCCAGCAGTCCATTACCAGGGAAGTCCCCCTACGAGCAGTACTTC.

The V call is TRBV29-1, the J call TRBJ1-1; D remains ambiguous. The germline gives CDR1 SQVTM, CDR2 ANQGSEA. V was shortened by 4 bases and J by 5 bases, with 8 bases between the two germline ends. This CDR3 comprises 11 residues. The CDR3 nucleotides are TGCAGCGTTGGTTTGGTTACTGAAGCTTTCTTT. It is translated as CSVGLVTEAFF. The complete variable domain, with remaining parts taken from reference TRBV29-1 and TRBJ1-1, reads SAVISQKPSRDICQRGTSLTIQCQVDSQVTMMFWYRQQPGQSLTLIATANQGSEATYESGFVIDKFPISRPNLTFSTLTVSNMSPEDSSIYLCSVGLVTEAFFGQGTRLTVV.

The rearrangement joins TRBV6-5 to TRBJ2-7; 8 bases are shared with TRBD2. The CDR3 length is 15 residues. Germline loops: CDR1 MNHEY, CDR2 SVGAGI. V lost 6 bases and J lost 1; bases outside the gene matches: 8. The CDR3 bases are TGTGCCAGCAGGCCGGGACTAGTATTTTCCTACGAGCAGTACTTC. Translated, it gives CASRPGLVFSYEQYF.

The chain employs TRBV10-3 and TRBJ1-3, with 9 bases fitting TRBD1. The trim removed 5 bases at V and 2 bases at J, leaving 10 bases unmatched. CDR1 is ENHRY, CDR2 SYGVKD, per germline. This CDR3 region has 17 residues. CDR3 in DNA: TGTGCCATCAGTCCGTCGACAGGGGGTGAACCTGGAAACACCATATATTTT. Encoded protein: CAISPSTGGEPGNTIYF.

The chain joins TRBV28 to TRBJ1-2; unclear D gene. Trimming removed 5 bases at V and 0 bases at J, with 13 bases between. The CDR3 spans 15 residues. Germline V lookup: CDR1 MDHEN, CDR2 SYDVKM. The CDR3 sequence: CASSHPETANYGYTF. The CDR3 DNA sequence: TGTGCCAGCAGTCATCCTGAAACAGCTAACTATGGCTACACCTTC.

The V and J genes are TRBV7-9 and TRBJ1-2; D is possibly TRBD1 (6 bases). V lost 5 bases and J 10 bases, leaving 17 bases between the germline ends. This CDR3 has 13 amino acids. The germline V gene has CDR1 SEHNR and CDR2 FQNEAQ (reference sequence). The CDR3 here is CASSHRQASVYTF. For the CDR3, the DNA is TGTGCCAGCAGCCACAGACAGGCCTCTGTCTACACCTTC.

CDR3 in amino acids: CASSLAGYQPQHF. The CDR3 region has the DNA TGTGCCAGCAGCTTAGCCGGGTATCAGCCCCAGCATTTT. The chain is built from TRBV7-2 and TRBJ1-5; D unclear. The CDR3 is made up of 13 amino acids. Trimming stripped 0 bases from V and 5 bases from J, with 5 bases between. Germline CDR1 reads SGHTA; CDR2 reads FQGNSA.

The V call is TRBV3-1 (or the pseudogene TRBV3-2), the J call TRBJ1-5; 10 bases match TRBD1. The V gene's germline CDR1 is LGHDT and CDR2 YNNKEL (reference sequence). J gave up 0 bases and V 5 bases, and 10 bases lay outside the gene matches. This CDR3 region has 18 residues. The DNA for the CDR3 is TGTGCCAGCAGCATCCGGGACAGGGGCCCTTATAGCAATCAGCCCCAGCATTTT. It translates to CASSIRDRGPYSNQPQHF.

The rearrangement uses TRBV7-9 and TRBJ1-4; D may be TRBD1 (5 bases). This CDR3 region has 15 residues. With 3 bases removed from V and 3 bases from J, the gap between germline ends came to 11 bases. In germline, CDR1 is SEHNR, CDR2 FQNEAQ (reference sequence). CDR3 DNA sequence: TGTGCCAGCAGCTTTCGACAGTCCTCTAATGAAAAACTGTTTTTT. This translates into CASSFRQSSNEKLFF.

V gene TRBV28 combines with J gene TRBJ1-4; 7 bases agree with TRBD1. The CDR3 is 15 residues long. With 4 bases clipped from V and 5 bases from J, the junction kept 7 bases outside the gene matches. Germline V gene sequence: CDR1 MDHEN, CDR2 SYDVKM. CDR3 nucleotide sequence: TGTGCCAGCAGTTCAACCCGGGACAGCAATGAAAAACTGTTTTTT. Its protein is CASSSTRDSNEKLFF.

V gene TRBV15 combines with J gene TRBJ1-5; weak D call: TRBD1 (5 bases). Germline V CDR1 and CDR2: LNHNV, YYDKDF (reference sequence). The CDR3 is 16 amino acids. V was clipped by 4 bases and J by 9 bases, with 22 bases between them. The CDR3 region is CATSNNIGEGRRPQHF. The CDR3 bases are TGTGCCACCAGCAATAATATAGGGGAGGGGCGGCGGCCCCAGCATTTT. The full variable domain, in which reference TRBV15 and TRBJ1-5 provide the parts outside the CDR3, is DAMVIQNPRYQVTQFGKPVTLSCSQTLNHNVMYWYQQKSSQAPKLLFHYYDKDFNNEADTPDNFQSRRPNTSFCFLDIRSPGLGDTAMYLCATSNNIGEGRRPQHFGDGTRLSIL.